A selection of T cell receptor beta chains follows, all from one sample in a study of OX40 agonist ivuxolimab in advanced cancers. TCRdb's table, derived via immunoSEQ multiplex PCR, lists solely in-frame clones and lacks some. Here the sample spans about 83,000 clones, about 85% being singletons. The sample in question was CD4+ or CD8+ T cells sorted from blood, obtained in a trial of the OX40 agonist ivuxolimab. These receptor sequences come from an adult with an advanced solid tumor such as melanoma, head and neck, liver or kidney cancer. The CDR3 runs from the conserved cysteine through the conserved F or W. The D gene is left open where the match is weak. Size tells how often a clone was seen (once, few, many) or the class of an expanded clone, and some rows leave it out.

CDR3,DNA,size,D,V,J
CASSVGDRGQSPLHF,TGTGCCAGCAGCGTAGGAGACAGGGGGCAATCACCCCTCCACTTT,-,TRBD1,TRBV9,TRBJ1-6
CATHDTDGRLQETQYF,TGTGCCACCCACGATACGGACGGGAGGCTTCAAGAGACCCAGTACTTC,-,TRBD2,TRBV19,TRBJ2-5
CASSLGPTGSGETQYF,TGCGCCAGCAGCTTGGGCCCGACAGGTTCGGGGGAGACCCAGTACTTC,-,-,TRBV5-1,TRBJ2-5
CASSQGLNSNQPQHF,TGTGCCAGCAGTCAGGGTCTCAATAGCAATCAGCCCCAGCATTTT,-,-,TRBV27,TRBJ1-5
CASKRQTGTDTQYF,TGCGCCAGCAAAAGGCAGACTGGCACAGATACGCAGTATTTT,-,-,TRBV10-1,TRBJ2-3
CASMIGTTNTEAFF,TGTGCCAGCATGATCGGGACAACGAACACTGAAGCTTTCTTT,once,-,TRBV2,TRBJ1-1
CASRRDRNYGYTF,TGTGCCAGCAGACGTGACAGAAACTATGGCTACACCTTC,few,-,TRBV6-5,TRBJ1-2
CASSLSQGGDTQYF,TGTGCCAGCAGCTTAAGCCAGGGAGGGGATACGCAGTATTTT,once,TRBD2,TRBV7-2,TRBJ2-3
CSVAGGATNEKLFF,TGCAGCGTTGCGGGAGGAGCAACTAATGAAAAACTGTTTTTT,-,-,TRBV29-1,TRBJ1-4
CASSASYNEQFF,TGCGCCAGCAGCGCCAGCTACAATGAGCAGTTCTTC,-,-,TRBV5-1,TRBJ2-1
CASSPTLRTGRGDTQYF,TGCGCCAGCAGCCCAACCCTCCGGACAGGGCGGGGAGATACGCAGTATTTT,-,TRBD1,TRBV5-1,TRBJ2-3
CASSTGTANTGELFF,TGCGCCAGCAGCACCGGGACAGCGAACACCGGGGAGCTGTTTTTT,-,TRBD1,TRBV5-1,TRBJ2-2
CATKDREGEKLFF,TGTGCCACCAAAGACAGGGAGGGTGAAAAACTGTTTTTT,-,TRBD1,TRBV2,TRBJ1-4
CASSPWGSNDQPQHF,TGCGCCAGCAGCCCATGGGGGTCAAATGATCAGCCCCAGCATTTT,-,-,TRBV5-1,TRBJ1-5
CASSEGYSNQPQHF,TGTGCCAGCAGCGAGGGATATAGCAATCAGCCCCAGCATTTT,once,-,TRBV7-9,TRBJ1-5
CASSFQGQGAQETQYF,TGTGCCAGCAGCTTTCAAGGACAGGGCGCCCAAGAGACCCAGTACTTC,-,TRBD1,TRBV7-2,TRBJ2-5
CASSSQDRGTEAFF,TGTGCCAGCAGCTCCCAGGACAGGGGAACTGAAGCTTTCTTT,-,TRBD1,TRBV7-9,TRBJ1-1
CASKKEDYEQYF,TGTGCCAGCAAGAAGGAGGACTACGAGCAGTACTTC,-,-,TRBV5-4,TRBJ2-7
CASSPDRNYGYTF,TGTGCCAGCAGCCCCGACAGGAACTATGGCTACACCTTC,-,-,TRBV6-6,TRBJ1-2
CASSGDTTARSGYTF,TGCGCCAGCAGCGGAGACACGACGGCGAGGAGTGGCTACACCTTC,-,-,TRBV5-1,TRBJ1-2
CASRYTGRLGYGYTF,TGTGCCAGCAGATACACAGGGAGGCTGGGCTATGGCTACACCTTC,once,-,TRBV5-8,TRBJ1-2
CASSQHPGGRGLKEETQYF,TGTGCCAGCAGCCAGCATCCTGGGGGTCGGGGGCTTAAGGAAGAGACCCAGTACTTC,once,-,TRBV7-2,TRBJ2-5
CATRRTGGYNSPLHF,TGTGCCACCCGAAGGACAGGGGGCTATAATTCACCCCTCCACTTT,-,TRBD1,TRBV6-6,TRBJ1-6
CASSLRQSGTNEKLFF,TGCGCCAGCAGCTTGAGGCAGTCAGGAACTAATGAAAAACTGTTTTTT,-,-,TRBV5-1,TRBJ1-4
CASRGGGSNTGELFF,TGTGCTAGCCGGGGAGGGGGCTCGAACACCGGGGAGCTGTTTTTT,-,-,TRBV12-5,TRBJ2-2
CASSRGGSSGNTIYF,TGTGCCAGCAGTCGAGGGGGGAGCTCTGGAAACACCATATATTTT,-,-,TRBV27,TRBJ1-3
CASSASRPTGELFF,TGTGCCAGCAGTGCCTCCAGGCCCACCGGGGAGCTGTTTTTT,-,-,TRBV2,TRBJ2-2
CASSGGQLNTEAFF,TGCGCCAGCAGCGGGGGACAGCTCAACACTGAAGCTTTCTTT,-,TRBD1,TRBV5-1,TRBJ1-1
CASRRLGTEAFF,TGTGCCAGCCGTCGGCTGGGCACTGAAGCTTTCTTT,-,-,TRBV6-1,TRBJ1-1
CASSLGSYEQYF,TGTGCCAGCAGCTTAGGATCCTACGAGCAGTACTTC,-,-,TRBV7-8,TRBJ2-7
CASSPPDRGEEKLFF,TGTGCCAGCAGCCCGCCCGACAGGGGAGAGGAAAAACTGTTTTTT,-,TRBD1,TRBV6-1,TRBJ1-4
CASSLEGGPDTQYF,TGTGCCAGCAGCTTGGAGGGGGGGCCAGATACGCAGTATTTT,-,-,TRBV7-2,TRBJ2-3
CASSIGTGWFRSGANVLTF,TGTGCCAGTAGTATTGGGACAGGGTGGTTTAGGTCTGGGGCCAACGTCCTGACTTTC,-,TRBD1,TRBV19,TRBJ2-6
CASSLAGAGGTDTQYF,TGTGCCAGCAGCTTGGCCGGGGCGGGGGGCACAGATACGCAGTATTTT,-,TRBD2,TRBV5-6,TRBJ2-3
CASSLAPQGSNQPQHF,TGCGCCAGCAGCTTGGCCCCCCAGGGGAGCAATCAGCCCCAGCATTTT,few,-,TRBV5-1,TRBJ1-5
CASSQGFRGSGELFF,TGCGCCAGCAGCCAAGGATTTAGGGGTTCCGGGGAGCTGTTTTTT,-,-,TRBV4-1,TRBJ2-2
CASSPLGTGISGANVLTF,TGTGCCAGCTCACCACTAGGGACAGGGATCTCTGGGGCCAACGTCCTGACTTTC,-,TRBD1,TRBV18,TRBJ2-6
CAGGQGVYEQYF,TGTGCCGGGGGACAGGGTGTTTACGAGCAGTACTTC,-,TRBD1,TRBV6-1,TRBJ2-7
CASSQQGSQGTQYF,TGTGCCAGCAGTCAACAGGGGTCGCAAGGGACCCAGTACTTC,-,TRBD1,TRBV27,TRBJ2-5
CASSETSGGPFQETQYF,TGTGCCAGCAGCGAAACTAGCGGGGGGCCTTTCCAAGAGACCCAGTACTTC,-,TRBD2,TRBV9,TRBJ2-5
CASSQEERGGETQYF,TGTGCCAGCAGCCAAGAGGAAAGGGGGGGGGAGACCCAGTACTTC,-,-,TRBV4-2,TRBJ2-5
CASCRGIPNNGELFF,TGTGCCAGTTGTCGTGGAATACCAAATAACGGGGAGCTGTTTTTT,-,-,TRBV6-5,TRBJ2-2
CASSRLAGVYEQYF,TGTGCCAGCTCACGCCTAGCGGGGGTCTACGAGCAGTACTTC,-,TRBD2,TRBV18,TRBJ2-7